This TCR beta chain was obtained from a study of cytotoxic CD8 clonotypes in ibrutinib-treated CLL. Study at large: Response samples followed a median around 11 months of treatment, range 6 to 36. Mean values per sample were 260,000 or so productive templates and roughly 90,000 productive rearrangements.

Overall study results and limits: Clonality rose at ibrutinib response and fell back toward baseline at progression.

Only a few counts were recorded for this clone. The antigen remains undetermined. Using immunoSEQ multiplex PCR, the repertoire was profiled, and TCRdb retains in-frame clones only, with some absent. Of 270,000 or so clones listed, 65% to 85% are singletons. Trimming removed 3 bases from V and 3 bases from J; junction bases left unmatched: 2. Germline loops: CDR1 MGHDK, CDR2 SYGVNS. The CDR3 is 14 residues long. The sequences come from PBMCs, collected at disease progression, from a patient treated with ibrutinib. The clonotype was recovered from a human donor with chronic lymphocytic leukemia. The chain recombines TRBV25-1 with TRBJ1-2; 9 nucleotides agree with TRBD1. CDR3: CASSDHRGHYGYTF. The CDR3 bases are TGTGCCAGCAGTGACCACAGGGGGCACTATGGCTACACCTTC.